A selection of T cell receptor beta chains follows, all from one sample in a study of cytomegalovirus exposure and HLA in healthy donors. Clones were sequenced by immunoSEQ multiplex PCR, and TCRdb holds only the in-frame ones, with some missing. The sample holds about 120,000 clones; approximately 83% are singletons and the top ten take roughly 2.6%. The sample comprised PBMCs. These receptors all come from a woman younger than 30 in good health and CMV-seronegative. Both conserved end residues are part of each CDR3. The D gene is left open where the match is weak. Only some rows state a clone size, as once, few, many or a class for expanded clones.

V	J	size	D	DNA	CDR3
TRBV15	TRBJ2-1	NA	TRBD2	TGTGCCACCAGCAGAGATTTAGCGGGAGGGGGCAATGAGCAGTTCTTC	CATSRDLAGGGNEQFF
TRBV7-2	TRBJ2-5	NA	NA	TGTGCCAGCAGCTTACAGCGCGGGCGAGAGACCCAGTACTTC	CASSLQRGRETQYF
TRBV13	TRBJ2-3	once	TRBD1	TGTGCCAGCAGCCCGCGGGACAGGAGCACAGATACGCAGTATTTT	CASSPRDRSTDTQYF
TRBV28	TRBJ2-7	NA	TRBD2	TGTGCCAGCAGTTCAGCGGGAGCCTACGAGCAGTACTTC	CASSSAGAYEQYF
TRBV6-1	TRBJ2-1	few	TRBD1	TGTGCCAGCAGTGTTGACAGGGGGTCCAATGAGCAGTTCTTC	CASSVDRGSNEQFF
TRBV7-9	TRBJ1-2	NA	TRBD1	TGTGCCAGCAGCCCTTTGACAGGGAAAGCGGTGAACTACACCTTC	CASSPLTGKAVNYTF
TRBV27	TRBJ1-2	NA	TRBD1	TGTGCCAGCAGTTTAGAGTCAGGGGGGAGCTATGGCTACACCTTC	CASSLESGGSYGYTF
TRBV2	TRBJ2-5	NA	NA	TGTGCCAGCAGTGCAGGGGCCGGGTACCAAGAGACCCAGTACTTC	CASSAGAGYQETQYF
TRBV6-6	TRBJ2-7	NA	NA	TGTGCCAGCAGTCGGGGAGAGGGCTACGAGCAGTACTTC	CASSRGEGYEQYF
TRBV5-6	TRBJ1-5	NA	TRBD1	TGTGCCAGCAGCCCTGGGACAGGGGGCCGGGGTCAGCCCCAGCATTTT	CASSPGTGGRGQPQHF
TRBV10-3	TRBJ2-3	NA	NA	TGTGCCATCAGTGCAGCGGCTAGCACAGATACGCAGTATTTT	CAISAAASTDTQYF
TRBV5-1	TRBJ2-1	NA	TRBD1	TGCGCCAGCAGATCAGCCAAAGCGGACAGGGGGATTAGGTACAATGAGCAGTTCTTC	CASRSAKADRGIRYNEQFF
TRBV29-1	TRBJ2-1	NA	TRBD2	TGCAGCGTTGACGGCGGGACTAGCGGGAGAACCTACAATGAGCAGTTCTTC	CSVDGGTSGRTYNEQFF
TRBV4-2	TRBJ2-1	NA	TRBD2	TGTGCCAGCAGCCAAGATGGGACTAGCGCCTACAATGAGCAGTTCTTC	CASSQDGTSAYNEQFF
TRBV25-1	TRBJ2-3	NA	TRBD2	TGTGCCAGCAGTGCGGGGACTAGCGGGAGTCTTGGCACAGATACGCAGTATTTT	CASSAGTSGSLGTDTQYF
TRBV4-1	TRBJ2-1	NA	NA	TGCGCCAGCAGCCAAGATTGGCTAGCCCCCTACAATGAGCAGTTCTTC	CASSQDWLAPYNEQFF
TRBV7-9	TRBJ2-2	NA	TRBD1	TGTGCCAGCAGCCATACAGGGGGCGTCACCGGGGAGCTGTTTTTT	CASSHTGGVTGELFF
TRBV5-1	TRBJ1-6	NA	TRBD1	TGCGCCAGCAGCCCGGCGACAGGGCAGGTTTCACCCCTCCACTTT	CASSPATGQVSPLHF
TRBV7-8	TRBJ1-1	few	NA	TGTGCCAGCAGCCACTTTCGGGGGGGAAGGAACACTGAAGCTTTCTTT	CASSHFRGGRNTEAFF
TRBV5-5	TRBJ1-2	NA	TRBD1	TGTGCCAGCGCAGGGGGCGCTGACTATGGCTACACCTTC	CASAGGADYGYTF
TRBV7-2	TRBJ2-3	NA	NA	TGTGCCAGCAGCCCAGGACTAAGCACAGATACGCAGTATTTT	CASSPGLSTDTQYF
TRBV2	TRBJ2-1	NA	NA	TGTGCCAGCAGTGGCAGTCGCAACAATGAGCAGTTCTTC	CASSGSRNNEQFF
TRBV18	TRBJ2-5	NA	NA	TGTGCCAGCTCACCCGTGTCCCCCGGACAACCCTCAGAGACCCAGTACTTC	CASSPVSPGQPSETQYF
TRBV5-1	TRBJ1-2	NA	NA	TGCGCCAGCAGCGAAACAGGGATCGGATATGGCTACACCTTC	CASSETGIGYGYTF
TRBV29-1	TRBJ2-1	few	TRBD2	TGCAGCGTGGGGACTAGCGGGAGGAATGAGCAGTTCTTC	CSVGTSGRNEQFF
TRBV18	TRBJ1-2	NA	TRBD1	TGTGCCAGCTCACCACCGGGACAGTATGGCTACACCTTC	CASSPPGQYGYTF
TRBV18	TRBJ2-7	once	NA	TGTGCCAGCTCACCGCCTGTAGCGGCCTACGAGCAGTACTTC	CASSPPVAAYEQYF
TRBV7-2	TRBJ1-1	NA	NA	TGTGCCAGCAGCCGGCAGGGTGGCACTGAAGCTTTCTTT	CASSRQGGTEAFF
TRBV6-5	TRBJ1-2	NA	NA	TGTGCCAGTAAAGGGGGAAGCTATGGCTACACCTTC	CASKGGSYGYTF
TRBV5-5	TRBJ1-1	NA	TRBD1	TGTGCCAGCAGCTTCACAGGGGGGACTGAAGCTTTCTTT	CASSFTGGTEAFF
TRBV27	TRBJ2-7	NA	NA	TGTGCCAGCAGCGGGAGCCAATCCTACGAGCAGTACTTC	CASSGSQSYEQYF
TRBV5-6	TRBJ2-1	NA	TRBD1	TGTGCCAGCAGCTTGGTAGGGGGCCCCTACAATGAGCAGTTCTTC	CASSLVGGPYNEQFF
TRBV2	TRBJ2-1	NA	TRBD2	TGTGCCAGCAGGGGGCGGGGGGAAAGGAATGAGCAGTTCTTC	CASRGRGERNEQFF
TRBV29-1	TRBJ2-2	NA	TRBD2	TGCAGCGTAATTCCGGGACTAGTTTCTTCCGGGGAGCTGTTTTTT	CSVIPGLVSSGELFF
TRBV11-2	TRBJ1-2	NA	NA	TGTGCCAGCAGCTTAGGAGGCAGCCTTAACTATGGCTACACCTTC	CASSLGGSLNYGYTF
TRBV28	TRBJ1-2	NA	NA	TGTGCCAGCAGAATGACAGGAGCCACCAACTATGGCTACACCTTC	CASRMTGATNYGYTF
TRBV19	TRBJ2-1	NA	NA	TGTGCCAGTAGCCCTAAGGGGGATGAGCAGTTCTTC	CASSPKGDEQFF
TRBV5-1	TRBJ1-4	NA	NA	TGCGCCAGCAGCCCCGGACACTCGACCGATGAAAAACTGTTTTTT	CASSPGHSTDEKLFF
TRBV18	TRBJ1-1	few	NA	TGTGCCAGCTCACCAGGGGAGCACACTGAAGCTTTCTTT	CASSPGEHTEAFF
TRBV5-5	TRBJ1-5	few	NA	TGTGCCAGCAGCTTACCAGGGGAGGGGCAGCCCCAGCATTTT	CASSLPGEGQPQHF